This TCR beta chain was captured by sequencing in a study of T cell repertoires in cytomegalovirus infection. The ends were cut back, 7 bases at V and 2 bases at J, with 9 bases in the middle. CDR1 and CDR2 (germline): MNHEY, SVGEGT. CDR3 size: 14 residues. TCRdb re-derived calls from the reads in MiXCR, one entry per CDR3 protein. The profile covers roughly 640,000 distinct CDR3 sequences, with roughly a quarter appearing a single time and around 7.6% taken by the ten largest. The source is a human donor in good health (CMV status not recorded). Some clones in this sample may be carry-over from other donors' samples. The sequenced sample was CD8+ T cells from PBMCs. This sequence joins TRBV6-2 or TRBV6-3 and TRBJ1-6; possible D gene TRBD1, 6 bases. CDR3 loop: CASTRTAYNSPLHF. CDR3 sequence (DNA): TGTGCCAGCACAAGGACAGCCTATAATTCACCCCTCCACTTT.